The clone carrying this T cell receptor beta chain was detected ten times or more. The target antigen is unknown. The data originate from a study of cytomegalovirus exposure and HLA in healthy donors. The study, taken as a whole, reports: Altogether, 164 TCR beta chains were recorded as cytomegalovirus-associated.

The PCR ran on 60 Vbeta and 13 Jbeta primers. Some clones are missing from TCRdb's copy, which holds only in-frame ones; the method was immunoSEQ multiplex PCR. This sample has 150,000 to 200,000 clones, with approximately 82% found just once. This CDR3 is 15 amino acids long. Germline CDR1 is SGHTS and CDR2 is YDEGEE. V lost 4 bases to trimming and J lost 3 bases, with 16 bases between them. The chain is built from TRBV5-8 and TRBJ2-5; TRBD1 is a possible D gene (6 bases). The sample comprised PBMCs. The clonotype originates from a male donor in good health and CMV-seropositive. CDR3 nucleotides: TGTGCCAGCAGCCTGGGTTGGGCAGGGGAAGAGACCCAGTACTTC. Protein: CASSLGWAGEETQYF. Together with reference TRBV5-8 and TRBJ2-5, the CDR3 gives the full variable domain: EAGVTQSPTHLIKTRGQQATLRCSPISGHTSVYWYQQALGLGLQFLLWYDEGEERNRGNFPPRFSGRQFPNYSSELNVNALELEDSALYLCASSLGWAGEETQYFGPGTRLLVL.